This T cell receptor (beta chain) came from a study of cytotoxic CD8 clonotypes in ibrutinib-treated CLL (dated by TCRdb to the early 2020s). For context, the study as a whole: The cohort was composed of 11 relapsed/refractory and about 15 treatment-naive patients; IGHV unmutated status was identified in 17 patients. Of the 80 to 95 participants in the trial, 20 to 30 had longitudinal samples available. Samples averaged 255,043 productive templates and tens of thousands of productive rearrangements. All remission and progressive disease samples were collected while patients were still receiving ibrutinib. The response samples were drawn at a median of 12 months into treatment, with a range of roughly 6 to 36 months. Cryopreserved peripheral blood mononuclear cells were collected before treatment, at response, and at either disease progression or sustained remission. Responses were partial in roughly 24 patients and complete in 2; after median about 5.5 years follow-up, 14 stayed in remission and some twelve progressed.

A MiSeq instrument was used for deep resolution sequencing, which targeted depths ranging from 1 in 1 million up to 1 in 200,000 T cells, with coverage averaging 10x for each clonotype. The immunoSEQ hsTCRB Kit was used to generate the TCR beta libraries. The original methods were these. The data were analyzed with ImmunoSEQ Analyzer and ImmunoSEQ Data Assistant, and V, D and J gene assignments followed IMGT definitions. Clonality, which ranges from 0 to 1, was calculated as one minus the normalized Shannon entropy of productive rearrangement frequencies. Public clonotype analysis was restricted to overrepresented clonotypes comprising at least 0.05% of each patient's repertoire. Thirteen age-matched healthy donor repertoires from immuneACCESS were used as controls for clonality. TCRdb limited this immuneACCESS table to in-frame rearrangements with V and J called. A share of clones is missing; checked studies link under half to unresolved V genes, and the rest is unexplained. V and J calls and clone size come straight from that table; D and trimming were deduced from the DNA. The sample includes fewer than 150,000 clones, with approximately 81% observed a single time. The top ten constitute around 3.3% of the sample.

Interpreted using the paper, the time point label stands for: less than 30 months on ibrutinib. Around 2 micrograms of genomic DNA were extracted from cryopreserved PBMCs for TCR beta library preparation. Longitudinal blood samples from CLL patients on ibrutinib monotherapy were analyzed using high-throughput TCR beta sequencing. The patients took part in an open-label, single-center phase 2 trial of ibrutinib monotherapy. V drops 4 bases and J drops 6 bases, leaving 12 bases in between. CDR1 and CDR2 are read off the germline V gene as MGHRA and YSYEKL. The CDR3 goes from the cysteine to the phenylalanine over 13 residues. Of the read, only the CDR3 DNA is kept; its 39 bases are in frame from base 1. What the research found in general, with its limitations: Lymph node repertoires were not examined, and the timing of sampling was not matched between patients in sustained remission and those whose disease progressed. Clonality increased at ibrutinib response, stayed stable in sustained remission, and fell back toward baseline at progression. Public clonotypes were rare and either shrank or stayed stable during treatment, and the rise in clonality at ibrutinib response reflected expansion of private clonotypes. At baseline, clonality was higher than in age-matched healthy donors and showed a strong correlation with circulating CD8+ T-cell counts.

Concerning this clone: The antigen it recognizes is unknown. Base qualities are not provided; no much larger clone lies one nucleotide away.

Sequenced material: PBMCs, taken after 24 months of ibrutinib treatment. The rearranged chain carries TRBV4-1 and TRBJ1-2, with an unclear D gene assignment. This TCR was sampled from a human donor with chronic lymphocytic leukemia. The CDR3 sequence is CASSPKRGDGYTF. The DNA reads TGCGCCAGCAGCCCGAAACGTGGGGATGGCTACACCTTC.